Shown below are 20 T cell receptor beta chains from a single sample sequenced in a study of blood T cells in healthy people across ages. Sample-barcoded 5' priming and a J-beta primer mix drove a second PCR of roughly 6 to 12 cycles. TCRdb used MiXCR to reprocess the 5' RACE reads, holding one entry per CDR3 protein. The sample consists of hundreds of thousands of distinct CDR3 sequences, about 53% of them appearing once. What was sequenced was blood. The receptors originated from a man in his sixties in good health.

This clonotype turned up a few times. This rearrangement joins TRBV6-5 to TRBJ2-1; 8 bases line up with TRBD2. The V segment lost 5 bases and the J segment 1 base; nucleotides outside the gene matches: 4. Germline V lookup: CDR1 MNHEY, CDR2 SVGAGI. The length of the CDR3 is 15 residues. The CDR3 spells CASSRGGHSYNEQFF. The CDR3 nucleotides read TGTGCCAGCAGTCGCGGGGGGCATTCCTACAATGAGCAGTTCTTC.

The CDR3 DNA is TGTGCCAGCAGTTACGAAGGGGCGGGCGAGCAGTACTTC. Residues: CASSYEGAGEQYF. The chain has TRBV6-5 and TRBJ2-7; D assignment may be TRBD1 or TRBD2 (5 bases each). V was trimmed by 2 bases and J by 6 bases, leaving 11 bases between them. The CDR3 contains 13 residues. Looked up from germline, CDR1 is MNHEY and CDR2 is SVGAGI.

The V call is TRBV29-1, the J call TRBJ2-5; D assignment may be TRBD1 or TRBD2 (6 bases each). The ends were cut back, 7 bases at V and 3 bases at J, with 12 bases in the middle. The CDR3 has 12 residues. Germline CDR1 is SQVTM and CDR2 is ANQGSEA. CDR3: CSGEAGEETQYF. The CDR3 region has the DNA TGCAGCGGGGAGGCAGGGGAAGAGACCCAGTACTTC.

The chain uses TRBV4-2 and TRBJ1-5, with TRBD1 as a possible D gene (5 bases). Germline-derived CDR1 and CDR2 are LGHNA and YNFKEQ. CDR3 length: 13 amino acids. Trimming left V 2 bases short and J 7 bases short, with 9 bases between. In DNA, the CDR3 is TGTGCCAGCAGCCAAATCAGGGACCAGCCCCAGCATTTT. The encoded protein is CASSQIRDQPQHF.

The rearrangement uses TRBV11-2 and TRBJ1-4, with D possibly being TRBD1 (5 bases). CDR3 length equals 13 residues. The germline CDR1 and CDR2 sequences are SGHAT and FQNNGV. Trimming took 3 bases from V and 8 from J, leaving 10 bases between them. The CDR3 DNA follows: TGTGCCAGCAGCTTGTCTTGGGGGGAAAAACTGTTTTTT. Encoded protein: CASSLSWGEKLFF.

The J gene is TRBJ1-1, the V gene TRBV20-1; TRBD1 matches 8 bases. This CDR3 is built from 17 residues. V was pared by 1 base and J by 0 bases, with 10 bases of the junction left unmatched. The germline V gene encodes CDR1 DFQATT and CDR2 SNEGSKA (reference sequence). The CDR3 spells CSARGRQGTILNTEAFF. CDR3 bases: TGCAGTGCTAGAGGCCGACAGGGGACGATTTTGAACACTGAAGCTTTCTTT.

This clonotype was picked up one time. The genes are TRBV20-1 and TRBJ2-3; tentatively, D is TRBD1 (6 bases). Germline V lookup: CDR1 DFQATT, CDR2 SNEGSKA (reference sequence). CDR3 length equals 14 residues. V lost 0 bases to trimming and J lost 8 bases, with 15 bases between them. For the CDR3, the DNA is TGCAGTGCTAGAGATGGGCAGCGAGGGGGTACGCAGTATTTT. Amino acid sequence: CSARDGQRGGTQYF.

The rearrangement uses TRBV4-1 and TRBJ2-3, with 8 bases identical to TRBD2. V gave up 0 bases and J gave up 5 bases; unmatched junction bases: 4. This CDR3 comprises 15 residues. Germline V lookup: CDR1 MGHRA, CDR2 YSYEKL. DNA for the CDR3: TGCGCCAGCAGCCAAGATGGGACTAGGGGAGATACGCAGTATTTT. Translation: CASSQDGTRGDTQYF.

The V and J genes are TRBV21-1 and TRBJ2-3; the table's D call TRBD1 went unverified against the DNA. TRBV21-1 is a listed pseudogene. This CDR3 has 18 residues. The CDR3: CASSKPGLQGSHRDTQYF. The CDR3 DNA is TGTGCCAGCAGCAAACCGGGACTTCAGGGGAGCCACAGAGATACGCAGTATTTT.

The CDR3 nucleotides read TGCGCCAGCAGCTTGGCAAGCAGCCTTCAGTTCTTC. It codes for CASSLASSLQFF. J is TRBJ2-1 and V is TRBV5-1; no clear D. CDR3 size: 12 residues. Germline V gives CDR1 SGHRS, CDR2 YFSETQ. V lost 0 bases to trimming and J lost 13 bases, with 11 bases between them.

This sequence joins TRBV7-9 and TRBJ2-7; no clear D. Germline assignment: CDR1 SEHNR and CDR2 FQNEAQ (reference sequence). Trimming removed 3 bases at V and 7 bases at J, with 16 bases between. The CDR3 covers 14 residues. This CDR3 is CASSFRAAYNEQYF. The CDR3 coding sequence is TGTGCCAGCAGCTTTAGGGCGGCGTACAATGAGCAGTACTTC.

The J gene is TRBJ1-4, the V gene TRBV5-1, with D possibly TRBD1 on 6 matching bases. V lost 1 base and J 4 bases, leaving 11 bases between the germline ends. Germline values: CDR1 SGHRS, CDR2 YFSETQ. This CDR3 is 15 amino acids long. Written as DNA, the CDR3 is TGCGCCAGCAGCTTGTCGGGACAAGATAATGAAAAACTGTTTTTT. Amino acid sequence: CASSLSGQDNEKLFF.

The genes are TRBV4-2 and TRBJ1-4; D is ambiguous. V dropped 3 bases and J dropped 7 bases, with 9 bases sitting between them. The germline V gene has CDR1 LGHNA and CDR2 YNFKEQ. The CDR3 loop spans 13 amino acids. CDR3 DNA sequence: TGTGCCAGCAGCCACGTAAGGGCTGAAAAACTGTTTTTT. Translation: CASSHVRAEKLFF.

The CDR3 protein is CATAKGQDKNIQYF. In DNA form, the CDR3 reads TGTGCCACCGCAAAGGGACAGGATAAAAACATTCAGTACTTC. The chain employs TRBV15 and TRBJ2-4, with 8 bases fitting TRBD1. The germline V gene encodes CDR1 LNHNV and CDR2 YYDKDF (reference sequence). This CDR3 is built from 14 residues. V was pared by 8 bases and J by 4 bases, with 7 bases of the junction left unmatched.

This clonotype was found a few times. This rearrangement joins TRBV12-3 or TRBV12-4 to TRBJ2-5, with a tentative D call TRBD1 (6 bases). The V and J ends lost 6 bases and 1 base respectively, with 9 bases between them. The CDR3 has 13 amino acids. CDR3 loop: CASRRGIQETQYF. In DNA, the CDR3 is TGTGCCAGCAGGAGGGGGATCCAAGAGACCCAGTACTTC.

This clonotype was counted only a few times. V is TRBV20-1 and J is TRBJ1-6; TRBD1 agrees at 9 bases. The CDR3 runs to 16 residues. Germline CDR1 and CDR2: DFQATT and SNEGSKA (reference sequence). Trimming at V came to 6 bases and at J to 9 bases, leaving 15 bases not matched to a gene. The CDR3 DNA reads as TGCAGTGCGAATAGTCAAGCCGGGACAGGGAGTTCACCCCTCCACTTT. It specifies CSANSQAGTGSSPLHF.

DNA of the CDR3: TGTGCCAGCAGCAGAGTGGGGGCGCGGGAGACCCAGTACTTC. Translating gives CASSRVGARETQYF. The chain is built from TRBV9 and TRBJ2-5; TRBD1 might be the D (6 bases). Looked up from germline, CDR1 is SGDLS and CDR2 is YYNGEE. Deletions cut 4 bases from V and 5 bases from J, with 15 bases between. The CDR3 totals 14 residues.

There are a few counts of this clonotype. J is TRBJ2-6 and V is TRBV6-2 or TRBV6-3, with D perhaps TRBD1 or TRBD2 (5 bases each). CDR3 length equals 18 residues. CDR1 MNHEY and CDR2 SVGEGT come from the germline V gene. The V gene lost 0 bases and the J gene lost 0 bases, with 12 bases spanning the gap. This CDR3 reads CASSYSKGSGSGANVLTF. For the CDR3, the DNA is TGTGCCAGCAGTTACTCGAAGGGGAGTGGCTCTGGGGCCAACGTCCTGACTTTC.

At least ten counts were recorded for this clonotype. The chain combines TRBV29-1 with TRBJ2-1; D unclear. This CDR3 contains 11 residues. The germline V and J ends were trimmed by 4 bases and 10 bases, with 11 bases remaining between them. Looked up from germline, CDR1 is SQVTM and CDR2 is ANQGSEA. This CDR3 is CSVARTEEQFF. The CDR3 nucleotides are TGCAGCGTTGCCCGGACGGAAGAGCAGTTCTTC.

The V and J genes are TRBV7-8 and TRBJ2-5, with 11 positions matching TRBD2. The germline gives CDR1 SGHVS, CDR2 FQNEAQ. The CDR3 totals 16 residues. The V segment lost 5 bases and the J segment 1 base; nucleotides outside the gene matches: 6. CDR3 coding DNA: TGTGCCAGCAGCCCCGCGACTAGCGGGGCCCAAGAGACCCAGTACTTC. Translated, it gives CASSPATSGAQETQYF.